This TCR beta chain was recovered during a study of cytomegalovirus exposure and HLA in healthy donors. Study-wide results and caveats: The authors enumerated some 160 TCR beta chains as linked to cytomegalovirus. Most observed TCR sequences were rare, whereas some public TCRs were detected in many donors.

Regarding this clone: Its antigen is unknown.

The CDR3 has 13 amino acids. With 1 base removed from V and 7 bases from J, the gap between germline ends came to 11 bases. Germline CDR1 and CDR2: SGHRS and YFSETQ. Here immunoSEQ multiplex PCR was the method, and the copy in TCRdb shows in-frame clones only, minus some. The table records 120,000 to 150,000 clones, around nine tenths of them present only once. Sequenced material: PBMCs. The receptor's source is a man between 18 and 29 years old in good health and CMV-seropositive. This rearrangement joins TRBV5-1 to TRBJ1-1; D is undetermined. The CDR3 DNA reads as TGCGCCAGCAGCTTGTTGTCGGAGCATGAAGCTTTCTTT. Amino acids: CASSLLSEHEAFF.